Presented here are 27 T cell receptor beta chains from one specimen sequenced in a study of T cell repertoires in cytomegalovirus infection. Each CDR3 protein gets one entry after TCRdb re-called the reads with MiXCR. The table has 90,000 to 110,000 distinct CDR3 sequences, around 30% seen once. No antigen has been assigned to these receptors. The sequenced sample was CD8+ T cells from cultured PBMCs, obtained from culture after CMV antigen stimulation. These receptors came from a human donor in good health (CMV status not recorded). Some clones in this sample may be carry-over from other donors' samples.

This clonotype was observed a few times. V gene TRBV12-3 or TRBV12-4 combines with J gene TRBJ1-2; D may be TRBD1 (6 bases). The CDR3 consists of 12 residues. The V end lost 6 bases, the J end lost 4 bases, and 9 bases lay between the germline ends. In DNA form, the CDR3 reads TGTGCCAGCAGCGACAGGACCTATGGCTACACCTTC. It specifies CASSDRTYGYTF.

This clonotype was seen only a few times. The chain has TRBV6-6 and TRBJ1-6; D remains ambiguous. Trimming shortened V by 5 bases and J by 2 bases, and 4 bases separated the two germline ends. The CDR3 has 13 amino acids. Germline V gene data show CDR1 as MNHNY and CDR2 as SVGAGI (reference sequence). The CDR3: CASSVPYNSPLHF. DNA for the CDR3: TGTGCCAGCAGTGTCCCCTATAATTCACCCCTCCACTTT.

This clonotype was observed at least ten times. This chain connects TRBV12-3 or TRBV12-4 to TRBJ2-5; 7 bases are shared with TRBD2. The CDR3 spans 15 residues. The J segment lost 4 bases and the V segment lost 1 base, leaving 6 bases of the junction unmatched. CDR3 coding DNA: TGTGCCAGCAGTTTAGGTGCGGGGGACCCAGAGACCCAGTACTTC. Its protein is CASSLGAGDPETQYF.

This clonotype was counted only a few times. This chain uses TRBV12-3 or TRBV12-4 with TRBJ1-2; 10 bases map to TRBD1. V was clipped by 4 bases and J by 8 bases; unmatched bases: 7. This CDR3 region has 14 residues. The chain's CDR3 is CASSSPTGGIGYTF. The DNA of the CDR3 is TGTGCCAGCAGTTCTCCGACAGGGGGCATCGGCTACACCTTC.

This chain links TRBV12-3 or TRBV12-4 with TRBJ2-1, with no clear D. The CDR3 length is 12 residues. V lost 3 bases and J lost 10, with 10 bases in between. The CDR3 DNA reads as TGTGCCAGCAGTTTGGATCTGAGGGAGCAGTTCTTC. As protein: CASSLDLREQFF.

In this sample, this clonotype turned up a few times. The chain combines TRBV27 with TRBJ2-1, with 7 bases aligning to TRBD1. This CDR3 spans 15 amino acids. V shed 4 bases, J shed 1 base, and the junction held 4 bases outside the gene matches. Germline values: CDR1 MNHEY, CDR2 SMNVEV (reference sequence). This CDR3 reads CASSYTGESYNEQFF. CDR3 coding DNA: TGTGCCAGCAGTTATACAGGGGAGTCCTACAATGAGCAGTTCTTC.

This chain uses TRBV4-2 with TRBJ1-5, with D uncertain. The germline V gene has CDR1 LGHNA and CDR2 YNFKEQ. The germline V and J ends were trimmed by 8 bases and 2 bases, with 13 bases remaining between them. The CDR3 contains 14 residues. The CDR3: CASGPEVGNQPQHF. The DNA for the CDR3 is TGTGCCAGCGGCCCAGAGGTCGGCAATCAGCCCCAGCATTTT.

The CDR3 sequence is CSAREAGSGELFF. The CDR3 DNA reads as TGCAGTGCTAGAGAGGCAGGGTCCGGGGAGCTGTTTTTT. The V gene is TRBV20-1, the J gene TRBJ2-2, with D perhaps matching TRBD1 (5 bases). CDR3 size: 13 residues. V lost 0 bases, J lost 6 bases, and 8 bases lay in between. Germline V CDR1 and CDR2: DFQATT, SNEGSKA (reference sequence).

This clonotype was counted many times. The chain is built from TRBV7-2 and TRBJ2-7, with TRBD2 matching 7 bases. Germline V gives CDR1 SGHTA, CDR2 FQGNSA. Trimming took 3 bases from V and 1 from J; bases not matched to a gene: 6. There are 15 residues in the CDR3. CDR3 residues: CASSFFSGGSYEQYF. The CDR3, as DNA: TGTGCCAGCAGCTTCTTTTCGGGGGGTTCCTACGAGCAGTACTTC.

This clonotype has just a few counts. This chain joins TRBV20-1 and TRBJ2-7; 13 bases align to TRBD2. V lost 3 bases, J lost 9 bases, and 14 bases stayed unmatched. CDR3 length equals 16 residues. CDR1 and CDR2 (germline): DFQATT, SNEGSKA (reference sequence). DNA of the CDR3: TGCAGTGCTAGTAGACTAGCGGGGGGTCCTTCACAGGGGCAGTACTTC. Amino acid sequence: CSASRLAGGPSQGQYF.

This clonotype was seen ten or more times. The chain links TRBV28 to TRBJ1-1, with D uncertain. The CDR3 spans 13 residues. The germline V gene encodes CDR1 MDHEN and CDR2 SYDVKM. The V gene lost 8 bases and the J gene lost 0 bases, with 10 bases spanning the gap. DNA for the CDR3: TGTGCCAGCGCCATAGTTCTGAACACTGAAGCTTTCTTT. Amino acid sequence: CASAIVLNTEAFF.

This chain connects TRBV27 to TRBJ1-4; 12 bases align to TRBD1. Germline V lookup: CDR1 MNHEY, CDR2 SMNVEV (reference sequence). The length of the CDR3 is 18 residues. The trim removed 4 bases at V and 7 bases at J, leaving 13 bases unmatched. The CDR3 coding sequence is TGTGCCAGCAGTTCTTCCACAGGGGACAGGGGGCTTTTTGAAAAACTGTTTTTT. This codes for CASSSSTGDRGLFEKLFF. Complete variable domain (other parts from reference TRBV27 and TRBJ1-4): EAQVTQNPRYLITVTGKKLTVTCSQNMNHEYMSWYRQDPGLGLRQIYYSMNVEVTDKGDVPEGYKVSRKEKRNFPLILESPSPNQTSLYFCASSSSTGDRGLFEKLFFGSGTQLSVL.

Ten or more counts support this clonotype. This chain uses TRBV7-8 with TRBJ2-1, with 10 bases that match TRBD2. Trimming took 5 bases from V and 0 from J; bases not matched to a gene: 4. Germline lookup yields CDR1 SGHVS and CDR2 FQNEAQ. This CDR3 is built from 16 residues. The CDR3: CASSSSGGSSYNEQFF. The CDR3 region has the DNA TGTGCCAGCAGCAGTAGCGGGGGGAGCTCCTACAATGAGCAGTTCTTC.

This clonotype was counted ten times or more. The rearrangement links TRBV3-1 to TRBJ2-7, with D uncertain. CDR1 is LGHDT and CDR2 is YNNKEL in the germline V gene (reference sequence). This CDR3 comprises 15 residues. The V gene lost 0 bases and the J gene lost 5 bases, with 14 bases spanning the gap. The CDR3 coding sequence is TGTGCCAGCAGCCAAGATCGCAGGTCTAGGGACGAGCAGTACTTC. This gives the protein CASSQDRRSRDEQYF.

This clonotype was seen a handful of times. The J gene is TRBJ1-1, the V gene TRBV27; D ambiguous. There are 13 residues in the CDR3. V lost 3 bases and J lost 3, with 8 bases in between. Germline V gene data show CDR1 as MNHEY and CDR2 as SMNVEV (reference sequence). The CDR3 spells CASSFTGYTEAFF. CDR3 bases: TGTGCCAGCAGTTTCACGGGTTACACTGAAGCTTTCTTT.

The CDR3 bases are TGTGCCAGCAGCGATTGGACAGGGTTTATCCCAGATACGCAGTATTTT. It translates to CASSDWTGFIPDTQYF. V is TRBV9 and J is TRBJ2-3, with 8 bases that match TRBD1. Germline V lookup: CDR1 SGDLS, CDR2 YYNGEE. V was clipped by 3 bases and J by 4 bases; unmatched bases: 10. This CDR3 is built from 16 residues.

Only a few counts were recorded for this clonotype. This rearrangement joins TRBV7-9 to TRBJ1-1; D remains unclear. Trimming removed 7 bases at V and 4 bases at J, with 10 bases between. CDR3 length: 12 amino acids. The germline V gene encodes CDR1 SEHNR and CDR2 FQNEAQ (reference sequence). CDR3 nucleotide sequence: TGTGCCAGCACTCCAATGGGCACTGAAGCTTTCTTT. It encodes CASTPMGTEAFF.

This clonotype was seen just once. The CDR3 loop reads CATMETGGLRSPLHF. The CDR3, as DNA: TGTGCCACCATGGAAACAGGCGGGTTAAGGTCACCCCTCCACTTT. The chain carries TRBV2 and TRBJ1-6, with D possibly being TRBD1 (5 bases). This CDR3 comprises 15 residues. Trimming shortened V by 10 bases and J by 10 bases, and 23 bases separated the two germline ends. Germline CDR1 SNHLY, CDR2 FYNNEI.

This clonotype was seen more than once but under ten times. This chain links TRBV28 with TRBJ1-2; D is possibly TRBD1 (5 bases). Germline assignment: CDR1 MDHEN and CDR2 SYDVKM. V dropped 5 bases and J dropped 2 bases, with 15 bases sitting between them. The CDR3 is 15 amino acids. In DNA form, the CDR3 reads TGTGCCAGCAGTACTCAGACAGCGCTGAACTATGGCTACACCTTC. Its protein is CASSTQTALNYGYTF.

Only one count was recorded for this clonotype. This chain joins TRBV2 and TRBJ2-2, with D unclear. CDR1 is SNHLY, CDR2 FYNNEI, per germline. The V end was cut by 4 bases, the J end by 6 bases, with 0 bases between. The CDR3 has 10 amino acids. CDR3 coding DNA: TGTGCCAGCAGTGCCGGGGAGCTGTTTTTT. Its protein is CASSAGELFF.

The table lists this clonotype with a count of one. The J gene is TRBJ1-1, the V gene TRBV4-1; no clear D. Per germline, CDR1 MGHRA and CDR2 YSYEKL. The CDR3 consists of 14 residues. V lost 0 bases to trimming and J lost 2 bases, with 7 bases between them. The chain's CDR3 is CASSQDSRNTEAFF. The CDR3 DNA reads TGCGCCAGCAGCCAAGATTCGAGAAACACTGAAGCTTTCTTT.

J is TRBJ2-3 and V is TRBV25-1, with 9 bases that match TRBD1. The CDR3 is made up of 14 amino acids. Germline assignment: CDR1 MGHDK and CDR2 SYGVNS. V shed 3 bases, J shed 5 bases, and the junction held 3 bases outside the gene matches. CDR3 nucleotide sequence: TGTGCCAGCAGTGAGACAGGGGGGGTAGATACGCAGTATTTT. This codes for CASSETGGVDTQYF.

In its sample, this clonotype was seen a few times. The chain uses TRBV24-1 and TRBJ1-2; no clear D. The CDR3 is 16 residues long. V lost 3 bases, J lost 0 bases, and 13 bases lay in between. CDR1 and CDR2 (germline): KGHDR, SFDVKD. Here the CDR3 DNA reads TGTGCCACCAGTGATGGGCCGGCTGTAGCTAACTATGGCTACACCTTC. It codes for CATSDGPAVANYGYTF.

The rearrangement uses TRBV7-3 and TRBJ2-3, with D perhaps TRBD1 or TRBD2 (6 bases each). Per germline, CDR1 SGHTA and CDR2 FQGTGA. Trimming took off 5 bases at V and 3 bases at J, with 15 bases between the two ends. This CDR3 region has 15 residues. The CDR3 protein is CASSLEGVATDTQYF. CDR3 nucleotide sequence: TGTGCCAGCAGCCTGGAGGGGGTTGCGACAGATACGCAGTATTTT.

This sequence joins TRBV6-5 and TRBJ1-4; D unclear. Germline lookup yields CDR1 MNHEY and CDR2 SVGAGI. The CDR3 spans 15 residues. V shed 4 bases and J shed 7 bases, with 16 bases lying between them. CDR3 residues: CASSSSPSVGEKLFF. Here the CDR3 DNA reads TGTGCCAGCAGTTCCTCTCCCAGCGTCGGTGAAAAACTGTTTTTT.

This clonotype has a handful of counts. CDR3 coding DNA: TGTGCCAGCAGTCGCCCGCAGCGGAGCGGGGGGGCATACAATGAGCAGTTCTTC. This sequence encodes CASSRPQRSGGAYNEQFF. The genes are TRBV27 and TRBJ2-1; 10 nucleotides match TRBD2. The V segment lost 5 bases and the J segment 4 bases; nucleotides outside the gene matches: 14. The CDR3 is 18 residues long. Germline CDR1 and CDR2: MNHEY and SMNVEV (reference sequence).

This clonotype was counted only a few times. The chain links TRBV4-1 to TRBJ2-7; D not certain. V lost 5 bases, J lost 4 bases, and 12 bases lay in between. Germline V gene data show CDR1 as MGHRA and CDR2 as YSYEKL. The CDR3 sequence is 13 residues long. The CDR3 protein is CASSAGWGYEQYF. CDR3 sequence (DNA): TGCGCCAGCAGCGCCGGATGGGGTTACGAGCAGTACTTC.